The present entry profiles one TCR beta chain with its context. Germline is not matched at one junction end, which may reflect a read error. Researchers made TCR beta libraries by using iRepertoire HTBI primers and running Arm-PCR on CDR3 regions. TCRdb re-called the multiplex PCR reads through MiXCR, storing one row per CDR3 protein. The sample records 420,000 or so distinct CDR3 sequences, roughly 17% being singletons. CDR1 and CDR2 from the germline V gene are WNHNN and SYGVQD (reference sequence). The CDR3 extends over 21 amino acids. These data belong to a study of regulatory T cells in long-lasting Graves disease. Time point here: newly diagnosed GD, antithyroid drugs for less than 3 months. The TCR library was prepared using RNA isolated from PBMCs. This sample also appeared in a second study, on T cells in Graves' hyperthyroidism and ophthalmopathy.

The source material was peripheral blood mononuclear cells (PBMCs), sampled at new diagnosis, from a patient treated with antithyroid drugs. V usage is TRBV10-1 and J usage is TRBJ2-2; TRBD2 matches 7 bases. The sequence was collected from a young woman with Graves disease. CDR3 sequence (DNA): TGCGCCAGCAGAGAGTACTCCGGGACTAACGGAAAAAGGAATGGCACCGGGGAGCTGTTTTTT. It codes for CASREYSGTNGKRNGTGELFF.